The 32 T cell receptor beta chains below come from one sample, sequenced in a study of T cell responses to AZD1222 COVID-19 vaccine. TCRdb's table, derived via immunoSEQ multiplex PCR, lists solely in-frame clones and lacks some. In the table there are some 150,000 clones, around 88% of which are singletons. Sequencing was performed on peripheral blood, taken on day 0 of AZD1222 vaccination. The receptor source for this set is an adult in good health.

The chain uses TRBV2 and TRBJ1-5; D call uncertain. Germline loops: CDR1 SNHLY, CDR2 FYNNEI. V was clipped by 1 base and J by 2 bases, with 9 bases between them. CDR3 size: 15 residues. This CDR3 is CASSEGQTGNQPQHF. The DNA for the CDR3 is TGTGCCAGCAGTGAAGGCCAAACGGGCAATCAGCCCCAGCATTTT.

The rearrangement links TRBV9 to TRBJ2-2, with TRBD2 identical over 9 bases. Trimming at V came to 0 bases and at J to 2 bases, leaving 5 bases not matched to a gene. CDR1 and CDR2 (germline): SGDLS, YYNGEE. The CDR3 has 17 residues. The CDR3 reads CASSVAGTSLNTGELFF. DNA for the CDR3: TGTGCCAGCAGCGTAGCAGGGACTAGCTTAAACACCGGGGAGCTGTTTTTT.

The CDR3 sequence: CATSQGAGYEQYF. The CDR3 DNA reads as TGTGCCACCAGTCAGGGGGCGGGCTACGAGCAGTACTTC. The genes are TRBV15 and TRBJ2-7, with 8 bases that match TRBD1. V shed 6 bases, J shed 3 bases, and the junction held 4 bases outside the gene matches. Germline V gene lookup returns CDR1 LNHNV and CDR2 YYDKDF (reference sequence). CDR3 length: 13 residues.

The CDR3 nucleotides are TGTGCCTGGAGTACAGGGCCCGGCTACACCTTC. Its protein product is CAWSTGPGYTF. This rearrangement joins TRBV30 to TRBJ1-2, with D possibly TRBD1 on 6 matching bases. Germline values: CDR1 GTSNPN, CDR2 SVGIG (reference sequence). Trimming cost V 2 bases and J 8 bases, with 9 bases left between them. The CDR3 extends over 11 amino acids.

The chain has TRBV4-3 and TRBJ2-7; TRBD1 is a possible D gene (6 bases). V was trimmed by 2 bases and J by 6 bases, leaving 23 bases between them. CDR3 length equals 17 residues. Germline CDR1 is LGHNA and CDR2 is YSLEER. The CDR3 sequence: CASSQSKGETGIGEQYF. The DNA for the CDR3 is TGCGCCAGCAGCCAAAGCAAGGGAGAGACAGGTATTGGCGAGCAGTACTTC.

This chain uses TRBV20-1 with TRBJ1-2; the D gene is possibly TRBD1 (5 bases). Trimming left V 3 bases short and J 1 base short, with 9 bases between. The CDR3 is 13 residues long. The germline V gene encodes CDR1 DFQATT and CDR2 SNEGSKA (reference sequence). In DNA, the CDR3 is TGCAGTGCTAGTGCAGGGTTTAACTATGGCTACACCTTC. Translating gives CSASAGFNYGYTF.

V is TRBV29-1 and J is TRBJ1-5; D gene ambiguous. The CDR3 contains 13 residues. Per germline, CDR1 SQVTM and CDR2 ANQGSEA. V was pared by 4 bases and J by 0 bases, with 7 bases between. The CDR3 DNA follows: TGCAGCGTTGGATACAGTAGCAATCAGCCCCAGCATTTT. As protein: CSVGYSSNQPQHF.

The rearrangement links TRBV5-6 to TRBJ1-3, with a weak D call TRBD1 (6 bases). The CDR3 is 16 amino acids. The germline V gene has CDR1 SGHDT and CDR2 YYEEEE. The V end was cut by 4 bases, the J end by 0 bases, with 14 bases between. The CDR3 DNA reads TGTGCCAGCAGCCCTCAGGGGCTCCCCTCTGGAAACACCATATATTTT. It translates to CASSPQGLPSGNTIYF.

The V and J genes are TRBV5-1 and TRBJ1-4; D is possibly TRBD1 (5 bases). The CDR3 consists of 14 residues. The germline V gene has CDR1 SGHRS and CDR2 YFSETQ. The V gene lost 7 bases and the J gene lost 3 bases, with 13 bases spanning the gap. CDR3 loop: CASSPGLSNEKLFF. CDR3 nucleotides: TGCGCCAGCTCTCCGGGACTTTCTAATGAAAAACTGTTTTTT.

V and J are TRBV7-8 and TRBJ1-5; 7 nucleotides align to TRBD1. The CDR3 sequence is 14 residues long. The V gene's germline CDR1 is SGHVS and CDR2 FQNEAQ. V dropped 1 base and J dropped 4; count of bases not matched to a gene: 1. This CDR3 is CASSLDRGNQPQHF. The CDR3 DNA reads TGTGCCAGCAGCTTAGACAGGGGAAATCAGCCCCAGCATTTT.

This clone was seen only a few times. The chain recombines TRBV6-5 with TRBJ1-3; no reliable D call. Germline V CDR1 and CDR2: MNHEY, SVGAGI. Trimming shortened V by 4 bases and J by 0 bases, and 4 bases separated the two germline ends. The CDR3 loop spans 13 amino acids. In DNA, the CDR3 is TGTGCCAGCAGTTCACTCTCTGGAAACACCATATATTTT. This encodes CASSSLSGNTIYF.

This clone was seen repeatedly, ten times or more. The chain carries TRBV6-1 and TRBJ2-7; TRBD2 matches at 7 bases. Germline V CDR1 and CDR2: MNHNS, SASEGT. The CDR3 consists of 15 residues. V trimming: 3 bases; J trimming: 0 bases; junction bases outside the gene matches: 5. The CDR3 DNA follows: TGTGCCAGCAGTGAGATAGCGGGTAGCTCCTACGAGCAGTACTTC. Its protein product is CASSEIAGSSYEQYF.

This chain links TRBV6-2 or TRBV6-3 with TRBJ1-2; D is ambiguous. Looked up from germline, CDR1 is MNHEY and CDR2 is SVGEGT. The CDR3 has 14 residues. Between the trimmed V and J ends, which lost 2 bases and 8 bases, there was a span of 15 bases. CDR3 protein: CASSYAELFLGYTF. The DNA for the CDR3 is TGTGCCAGCAGTTACGCTGAACTGTTTTTGGGCTACACCTTC.

This clone was observed a single time. The genes are TRBV11-3 and TRBJ2-7; 7 nucleotides agree with TRBD2. This CDR3 contains 14 residues. Germline-derived CDR1 and CDR2 are SGHNT and YENEEA. Unmatched junction bases numbered 5, after V lost 2 bases and J lost 4 bases. CDR3 nucleotide sequence: TGTGCCAGCAGCTTATGGGCGGGAGCTTACGAGCAGTACTTC. Its protein is CASSLWAGAYEQYF.

The chain is built from TRBV4-2 and TRBJ2-3; TRBD2 aligns across 7 bases. Per germline, CDR1 LGHNA and CDR2 YNFKEQ. The junction had 12 bases not matched to a gene; V was cut back by 6 bases and J by 3 bases. The CDR3 spans 16 residues. CDR3 loop: CASSLLTAGETDTQYF. DNA for the CDR3: TGTGCCAGCAGTCTTTTGACGGCGGGAGAGACAGATACGCAGTATTTT.

The chain uses TRBV28 and TRBJ1-6; 7 bases align to TRBD1. The germline CDR1 and CDR2 sequences are MDHEN and SYDVKM. V shed 5 bases, J shed 7 bases, and the junction held 5 bases outside the gene matches. The CDR3 extends over 14 amino acids. This chain's CDR3 is CASSAPGQNSPLHF. As DNA, the CDR3 is TGTGCCAGCAGTGCGCCGGGACAGAATTCACCCCTCCACTTT.

The V gene is TRBV9, the J gene TRBJ2-1, with TRBD2 matching over 7 bases. This CDR3 comprises 15 residues. Unmatched junction bases numbered 7, after V lost 0 bases and J lost 7 bases. The germline V gene encodes CDR1 SGDLS and CDR2 YYNGEE. CDR3 nucleotide sequence: TGTGCCAGCAGCGTAGCGGGCGGGAGAGGTAATGAGCAGTTCTTC. Translated, it gives CASSVAGGRGNEQFF.

The chain combines TRBV14 with TRBJ2-7; 9 bases agree with TRBD1. The ends lost 5 bases at V and 6 bases at J; junction bases unmatched: 5. Germline CDR1 and CDR2: SGHDN and FVKESK. CDR3 size: 13 residues. The CDR3 protein is CASSYGTGFEQYF. In DNA, the CDR3 is TGTGCCAGCAGCTATGGGACAGGGTTCGAGCAGTACTTC.

The chain is built from TRBV25-1 and TRBJ2-7, with a possible D match to TRBD2 (5 bases). Trimming removed 9 bases at V and 7 bases at J, with 10 bases between. Germline CDR1 and CDR2: MGHDK and SYGVNS. The CDR3 covers 10 residues. CDR3 nucleotides: TGTGCCAGTGCGGCGGGTGAGCAGTACTTC. Its translation: CASAAGEQYF.

The chain is built from TRBV30 and TRBJ1-2; 7 bases map to TRBD1. CDR1 GTSNPN and CDR2 SVGIG come from the germline V gene (reference sequence). The CDR3 runs 13 residues. V shed 8 bases, J shed 4 bases, and the junction held 10 bases outside the gene matches. DNA of the CDR3: TGTGCCCGGACAACAGGGGTTTCCTATGGCTACACCTTC. This gives the protein CARTTGVSYGYTF.

The chain couples TRBV6-5 to TRBJ2-1, with a weak D call TRBD2 (5 bases). This CDR3 is 14 amino acids long. Germline CDR1 reads MNHEY; CDR2 reads SVGAGI. Trimming took 7 bases from V and 4 from J, leaving 14 bases between them. In DNA form, the CDR3 reads TGTGCCAGCACCACCCCTGGGGAGTACAATGAGCAGTTCTTC. It is translated as CASTTPGEYNEQFF.

The genes are TRBV5-1 and TRBJ2-3; 14 bases agree with TRBD2. Per the germline V gene, CDR1 is SGHRS and CDR2 is YFSETQ. The V gene end was trimmed by 3 bases and the J gene end by 0 bases; junction bases not matched to a gene: 12. The length of the CDR3 is 20 residues. In nucleotides, the CDR3 is TGCGCCAGCAGCTGGCCCAATGGGACTAGCGGGAGTGTGAGCACAGATACGCAGTATTTT. This codes for CASSWPNGTSGSVSTDTQYF. Full variable domain (missing parts from reference TRBV5-1 and TRBJ2-3): KAGVTQTPRYLIKTRGQQVTLSCSPISGHRSVSWYQQTPGQGLQFLFEYFSETQRNKGNFPGRFSGRQFSNSRSEMNVSTLELGDSALYLCASSWPNGTSGSVSTDTQYFGPGTRLTVL.

The chain recombines TRBV10-3 with TRBJ1-5; 7 positions match TRBD1. The CDR3 sequence is 15 residues long. CDR1 ENHRY and CDR2 SYGVKD come from the germline V gene. J was trimmed by 6 bases and V by 2 bases; bases with no gene match: 7. This CDR3 reads CAISENRGRIQPQHF. The CDR3 DNA reads as TGTGCCATCAGTGAGAACAGGGGTAGGATTCAGCCCCAGCATTTT.

The rearrangement joins TRBV28 to TRBJ1-2; TRBD1 is a possible D gene (6 bases). Germline values: CDR1 MDHEN, CDR2 SYDVKM. The CDR3 contains 13 residues. The ends were cut back, 2 bases at V and 8 bases at J, with 12 bases in the middle. The CDR3 loop reads CASSLGGSSGYTF. The DNA of the CDR3 is TGTGCCAGCAGTTTAGGGGGCAGTTCGGGCTACACCTTC.

V gene TRBV6-2 or TRBV6-3 combines with J gene TRBJ1-2; D might be TRBD1 (6 bases). The CDR3 is made up of 16 amino acids. Trimming pared 5 bases from V and 6 bases from J, leaving 22 bases between. Looked up from germline, CDR1 is MNHEY and CDR2 is SVGEGT. The CDR3 DNA sequence: TGTGCCAGCAGTGGGACCCCACCGGGACAAAGGGATGGCTACACCTTC. Translating it yields CASSGTPPGQRDGYTF.

V is TRBV29-1 and J is TRBJ1-1, with D possibly matching TRBD1 (6 bases). Trimming stripped 5 bases from V and 1 base from J, with 20 bases between. Germline V CDR1 and CDR2: SQVTM, ANQGSEA. This CDR3 has 16 residues. The CDR3 region has the DNA TGCAGCGTTCGGCCCGTGGACAGCACCAAGAACACTGAAGCTTTCTTT. It is translated as CSVRPVDSTKNTEAFF.

The chain is built from TRBV6-5 and TRBJ1-6; possibly TRBD1 for D (5 bases). Trimming left V 1 base short and J 10 bases short, with 14 bases between. CDR3 length: 15 amino acids. Per germline, CDR1 MNHEY and CDR2 SVGAGI. In DNA, the CDR3 is TGTGCCAGCAGTTACTTCGCAGGGATGGGGTCACCCCTCCACTTT. Translation gives CASSYFAGMGSPLHF.

The V and J genes are TRBV9 and TRBJ2-6, with 11 bases lining up with TRBD1. J gave up 4 bases and V 3 bases, and 6 bases lay outside the gene matches. The CDR3 length is 17 residues. Germline CDR1 SGDLS, CDR2 YYNGEE. The CDR3: CASSAGTGGYGANVLTF. The CDR3, as DNA: TGTGCCAGCAGCGCCGGGACAGGGGGTTACGGGGCCAACGTCCTGACTTTC.

The J gene is TRBJ1-1, the V gene TRBV14; maybe TRBD1 (6 bases). The germline V gene has CDR1 SGHDN and CDR2 FVKESK. There are 19 residues in the CDR3. Between the trimmed V and J ends, which lost 2 bases and 4 bases, there was a span of 26 bases. The CDR3 coding sequence is TGTGCCAGCAGCCAAAAAGGTAACAGGGAGACCTCCAAACGCACTGAAGCTTTCTTT. Amino acids: CASSQKGNRETSKRTEAFF.

The chain recombines TRBV2 with TRBJ2-1, with 9 nucleotides matching TRBD2. The CDR3 has 15 residues. Germline CDR1 and CDR2: SNHLY and FYNNEI. V lost 7 bases to trimming and J lost 4 bases; unmatched junction nucleotides: 8. CDR3 region: CASTTTSGEYNEQFF. CDR3 coding DNA: TGTGCCAGCACCACGACTAGCGGAGAGTACAATGAGCAGTTCTTC.

The rearrangement links TRBV5-8 to TRBJ1-5; D is possibly TRBD1 (6 bases). The V and J ends lost 3 bases and 5 bases respectively, with 9 bases between them. This CDR3 has 13 amino acids. CDR1 is SGHTS and CDR2 is YDEGEE in the germline V gene. In DNA form, the CDR3 reads TGTGCCAGCAGCTCAGGACAGTATCAGCCCCAGCATTTT. This translates into CASSSGQYQPQHF.

This clone came up once. One end of the junction fails to match germline, which may point to a read error. The chain combines TRBV5-6 with TRBJ2-7, with D perhaps matching TRBD2 (5 bases). The V gene's germline CDR1 is SGHDT and CDR2 YYEEEE. CDR3 length equals 13 residues. Here the CDR3 DNA reads TGTGCCAGCAGCTTGAGGTCGGGGTTTGATCTGCTTTTC. Translating gives CASSLRSGFDLLF.